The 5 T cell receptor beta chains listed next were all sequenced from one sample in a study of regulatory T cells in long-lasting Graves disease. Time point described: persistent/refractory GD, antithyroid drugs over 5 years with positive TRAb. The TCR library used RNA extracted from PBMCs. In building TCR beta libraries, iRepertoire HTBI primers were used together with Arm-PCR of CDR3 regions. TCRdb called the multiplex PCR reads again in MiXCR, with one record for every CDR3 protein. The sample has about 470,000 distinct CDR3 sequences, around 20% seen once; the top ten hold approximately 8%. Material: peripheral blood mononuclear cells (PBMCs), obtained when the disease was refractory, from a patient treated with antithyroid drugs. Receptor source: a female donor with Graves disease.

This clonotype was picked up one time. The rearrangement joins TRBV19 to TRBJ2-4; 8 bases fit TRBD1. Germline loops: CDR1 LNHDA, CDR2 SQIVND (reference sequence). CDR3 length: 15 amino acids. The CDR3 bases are TGTGCTCCCCCGGGACAGGTAACGACCAAAAACATTCAGTACTTC. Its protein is CAPPGQVTTKNIQYF.

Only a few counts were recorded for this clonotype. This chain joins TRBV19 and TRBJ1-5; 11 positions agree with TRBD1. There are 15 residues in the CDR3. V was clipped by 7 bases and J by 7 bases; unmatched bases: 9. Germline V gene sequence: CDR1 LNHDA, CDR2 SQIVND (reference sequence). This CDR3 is CASKLNRDRGQPQHF. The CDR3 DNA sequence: TGTGCCAGTAAGCTCAACCGGGACAGGGGGCAGCCCCAGCATTTT.

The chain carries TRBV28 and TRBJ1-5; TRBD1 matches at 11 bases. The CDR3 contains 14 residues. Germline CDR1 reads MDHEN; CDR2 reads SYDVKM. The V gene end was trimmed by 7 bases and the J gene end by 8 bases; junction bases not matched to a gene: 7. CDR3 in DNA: TGTGCCAGCACCGGGACAGGGGGTTGGGAGCCCCAGCATTTT. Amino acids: CASTGTGGWEPQHF.

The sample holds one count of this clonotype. The CDR3 region is CASRSGNWATEAFF. The CDR3 DNA reads TGTGCCAGTAGGTCGGGAAATTGGGCCACTGAAGCTTTCTTT. The rearrangement joins TRBV19 to TRBJ1-1; D ambiguous. Trimming left V 6 bases short and J 4 bases short, with 15 bases between. The CDR3 extends over 14 amino acids. Per the germline V gene, CDR1 is LNHDA and CDR2 is SQIVND (reference sequence).

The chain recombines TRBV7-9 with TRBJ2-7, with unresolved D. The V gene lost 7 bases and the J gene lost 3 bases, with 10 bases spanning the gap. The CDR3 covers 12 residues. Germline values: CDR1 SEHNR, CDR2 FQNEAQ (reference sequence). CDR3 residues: CASNLAGYEQYF. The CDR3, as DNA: TGTGCCAGCAACCTCGCCGGCTACGAGCAGTACTTC.